What follows are 15 T cell receptor beta chains derived from one specimen sequenced in a study of molecular identifiers for immune sequencing clone quantification. TCRdb independently ran MiXCR on the PCR reads; one entry per CDR3 protein. The data contain roughly 93,000 distinct CDR3 sequences, 15% to 20% of them seen just once; the ten biggest clones take up about 0.85%. The sequenced sample was naive CD8+ T cells from blood, with Jurkat cell RNA spiked in. Indicated subset: FACS-sorted CD8+CD4-CCR7+CD45RA+ naive T cells. The receptors derive from a human donor in good health. Some libraries in this study had Jurkat cell RNA spiked in.

This clonotype showed up many times. The gene calls are TRBV19 and TRBJ1-4, with D hard to call. The CDR3 totals 15 residues. The germline gives CDR1 LNHDA, CDR2 SQIVND (reference sequence). V gave up 6 bases and J gave up 4 bases, with 15 bases separating them. The CDR3, as DNA: TGTGCCAGTAGAATGCACCCGGAACGTAATGAAAAACTGTTTTTT. This translates into CASRMHPERNEKLFF.

This clonotype was seen at least ten times. This chain joins TRBV6-2 or TRBV6-3 and TRBJ2-3, with 9 nucleotides matching TRBD1. The germline V gene has CDR1 MNHEY and CDR2 SVGEGT. With V trimmed by 4 bases and J by 2 bases, 7 bases remained unmatched. This CDR3 contains 16 residues. The CDR3 loop is CASSSNRGLITDTQYF. The CDR3 DNA is TGTGCCAGCAGTTCAAACAGGGGGCTTATCACAGATACGCAGTATTTT.

This clonotype showed up many times. V gene TRBV7-2 combines with J gene TRBJ2-7; D might be TRBD2 (5 bases). The length of the CDR3 is 12 residues. V lost 6 bases and J lost 5, with 11 bases in between. CDR1 is SGHTA, CDR2 FQGNSA, per germline. CDR3 loop: CASRSGMDEQYF. CDR3 nucleotide sequence: TGTGCCAGCAGATCCGGGATGGACGAGCAGTACTTC.

In regard to this clonotype: The germline gene is not matched at one end of the junction; a read error may be the cause. The rearrangement joins TRBV29-1 to TRBJ2-2; the match to TRBD2 covers 11 bases. There are 16 residues in the CDR3. Germline lookup yields CDR1 SQVTM and CDR2 ANQGSEA. CDR3 in DNA: TGCGGCGTTGAAATAACTAGCGGGAGAGGGACCGGGGAGCTGGTTTTT. Translation: CGVEITSGRGTGELVF.

This clonotype was counted many times. This chain joins TRBV12-3 or TRBV12-4 and TRBJ2-2; a possible D gene is TRBD1 (6 bases). Trimming pared 7 bases from V and 3 bases from J, leaving 15 bases between. The CDR3 runs to 15 residues. The CDR3 sequence is CASTLGSGDTGELFF. DNA for the CDR3: TGTGCCAGCACCCTCGGCTCAGGGGACACCGGGGAGCTGTTTTTT.

This clonotype came up many times. The chain uses TRBV9 and TRBJ1-1, with D hard to call. Germline V gene data show CDR1 as SGDLS and CDR2 as YYNGEE. The CDR3 runs to 14 residues. Trimming took 0 bases from V and 4 from J, leaving 10 bases between them. Here the CDR3 reads CASSVEAAGTEAFF. Written as DNA, the CDR3 is TGTGCCAGCAGCGTAGAGGCCGCGGGCACTGAAGCTTTCTTT.

This clonotype appeared many times. The gene calls are TRBV19 and TRBJ2-1, with D tentatively TRBD1 or TRBD2 (6 bases each). V lost 5 bases, J lost 5 bases, and 19 bases lay in between. CDR3 size: 16 residues. The germline V gene has CDR1 LNHDA and CDR2 SQIVND (reference sequence). In nucleotides, the CDR3 is TGTGCCAGTAGTCCCCTGTCCGGGGGCCTGAACAATGAGCAGTTCTTC. As protein: CASSPLSGGLNNEQFF.

This clonotype was observed at least ten times. The chain is built from TRBV4-3 and TRBJ2-5, with 9 positions matching TRBD2. V lost 0 bases and J lost 5; bases outside the gene matches: 10. There are 17 residues in the CDR3. Germline V CDR1 and CDR2: LGHNA, YSLEER. CDR3 sequence: CASSQELAGGLEETQYF. The CDR3 DNA follows: TGCGCCAGCAGCCAAGAGCTCGCGGGAGGGTTGGAGGAGACCCAGTACTTC.

This clonotype has at least ten counts. This chain uses TRBV29-1 with TRBJ2-1; 9 bases match TRBD2. The CDR3 runs to 14 residues. Germline assignment: CDR1 SQVTM and CDR2 ANQGSEA. V was clipped by 0 bases and J by 4 bases; unmatched bases: 1. The DNA for the CDR3 is TGCAGCGTTGAAGATCTAGCGGGGTACAATGAGCAGTTCTTC. Translated, it gives CSVEDLAGYNEQFF.

This clonotype came up many times. This rearrangement joins TRBV7-6 to TRBJ2-2; no definite D call. The ends were cut back, 1 base at V and 6 bases at J, with 9 bases in the middle. CDR3 size: 14 residues. Germline assignment: CDR1 SGHVS and CDR2 FNYEAQ. The CDR3 sequence is CASSLEGMAGELFF. In DNA form, the CDR3 reads TGTGCCAGCAGCTTAGAAGGCATGGCCGGGGAGCTGTTTTTT. The full variable domain, in which reference TRBV7-6 and TRBJ2-2 provide the parts outside the CDR3, is GAGVSQSPRYKVTKRGQDVALRCDPISGHVSLYWYRQALGQGPEFLTYFNYEAQQDKSGLPNDRFSAERPEGSISTLTIQRTEQRDSAMYRCASSLEGMAGELFFGEGSRLTVL.

This clonotype was detected ten times or more. The chain joins TRBV3-1 to TRBJ2-2; TRBD1 agrees at 8 bases. This CDR3 contains 15 residues. V lost 8 bases to trimming and J lost 2 bases; unmatched junction nucleotides: 7. The V gene's germline CDR1 is LGHDT and CDR2 YNNKEL (reference sequence). The CDR3 DNA is TGTGCCAGCTCTACCGGGACAGGAAACACCGGGGAGCTGTTTTTT. Encoded protein: CASSTGTGNTGELFF.

This clonotype was picked up many times. The chain combines TRBV7-8 with TRBJ2-2; 12 positions agree with TRBD2. CDR1 is SGHVS, CDR2 FQNEAQ, per germline. Trimming removed 5 bases from V and 3 bases from J; junction bases left unmatched: 4. The CDR3 loop spans 16 amino acids. CDR3 loop: CASSTGLAGYTGELFF. The CDR3 region has the DNA TGTGCCAGCAGCACAGGACTAGCGGGGTACACCGGGGAGCTGTTTTTT.

This clonotype was picked up a small number of times. The CDR3 coding sequence is TGCGCCAGCAGCCACGACAGGGAAGGTTTCTATGGCTACACCTTC. Its translation: CASSHDREGFYGYTF. This chain uses TRBV10-1 with TRBJ1-2; 7 positions match TRBD1. After removal of 6 bases from V and 4 bases from J, the junction contained 11 bases not matched to a gene. The V gene's germline CDR1 is WNHNN and CDR2 SYGVQD (reference sequence). This CDR3 comprises 15 residues.

Concerning this clonotype itself: A much more abundant neighbour one base away suggests this may be a read error. The CDR3 carries no conserved terminal phenylalanine or tryptophan, so it likely arises from a read error. CDR3 residues: CASSHPNTPDTQYS. For the CDR3, the DNA is TGTGCCAGCAGCCATCCAAACACCCCAGATACGCAGTATTCT. The chain combines TRBV3-1 with TRBJ2-3; no definite D call. The CDR3 length is 14 residues. V was clipped by 3 bases and J by 4 bases, with 11 bases between them. CDR1 is LGHDT and CDR2 is YNNKEL in the germline V gene (reference sequence).

Comments on this clonotype: A much larger clone is a single base away; this may be a read error. J is TRBJ2-1 and V is TRBV30; D gene unclear. The CDR3 spans 13 residues. From germline, CDR1 is GTSNPN and CDR2 SVGIG (reference sequence). The CDR3 spells CAWSVLGLGERFF. The CDR3 nucleotides are TGTGCCTGGAGTGTATTGGGGTTGGGTGAGCGGTTCTTC.